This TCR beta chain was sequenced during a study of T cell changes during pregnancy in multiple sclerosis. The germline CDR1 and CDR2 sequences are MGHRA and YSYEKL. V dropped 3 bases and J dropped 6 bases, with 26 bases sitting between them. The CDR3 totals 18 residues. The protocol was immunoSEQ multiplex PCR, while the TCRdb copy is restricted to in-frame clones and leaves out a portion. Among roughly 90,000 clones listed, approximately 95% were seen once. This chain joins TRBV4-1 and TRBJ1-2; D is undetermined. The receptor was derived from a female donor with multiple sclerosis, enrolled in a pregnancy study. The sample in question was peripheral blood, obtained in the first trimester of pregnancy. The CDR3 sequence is CASSHASPLVFRLDGYTF. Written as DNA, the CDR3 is TGCGCCAGCAGCCATGCGTCGCCACTAGTATTTCGGCTCGATGGCTACACCTTC.